This T cell receptor (beta chain) derives from a study of T cell responses to AZD1222 COVID-19 vaccine. The repertoire was sequenced with immunoSEQ multiplex PCR; TCRdb's copy has only in-frame clones and lacks some. The table records 150,000 to 200,000 clones, about 90% of them present only once. Study results and limitations: Spike-specific TCR breadth and depth went up after people got two AZD1222 doses. Nearly half of unique spike-specific TCRs reportedly avoided B.1.351 and B.1.1.7 mutated regions. Clonal diversity was possibly underestimated, and white British individuals and females predominated among donors.

This CDR3 spans 15 amino acids. V lost 6 bases and J 6 bases, leaving 18 bases between the germline ends. Germline-derived CDR1 and CDR2 are LNHDA and SQIVND (reference sequence). A single count supports this clone. Its cognate antigen is unknown. The receptor was isolated from an adult who received the AZD1222 COVID-19 vaccine. The source was peripheral blood, collected 28 days after the second AZD1222 dose. The chain is built from TRBV19 and TRBJ2-1, with D perhaps matching TRBD1 (6 bases). In DNA form, the CDR3 reads TGTGCCAGTAGGCGACAGGTTGCGATAGGCAATGAGCAGTTCTTC. This gives the protein CASRRQVAIGNEQFF.